This TCR beta chain was sequenced for a study of CD8 T cells in ankylosing spondylitis. General study results and limits: Clones linked to disease were reported to show significant enrichment in matched ankylosing spondylitis synovial fluid.

Germline CDR1 and CDR2: SGHDT and YYEEEE. V gave up 0 bases and J gave up 12 bases, with 7 bases separating them. The CDR3 covers 11 residues. The authors made TCR beta libraries by quantitative 5'-RACE with molecular barcodes. TCRdb reprocessed the 5' RACE reads via MiXCR and lists one record per CDR3 protein. The repertoire holds about 350,000 distinct CDR3 sequences, with 20% to 25% as singletons. Details on this clonotype: What it binds is not known.

What was sequenced was blood, either unsorted or a sorted T cell fraction (not recorded which). The chain recombines TRBV5-6 with TRBJ2-1; D unclear. The sequence came from a male donor with ankylosing spondylitis or in good health (not recorded which). The CDR3 protein is CASSLASTQFF. The CDR3 coding sequence is TGTGCCAGCAGCTTGGCGTCAACGCAGTTCTTC.